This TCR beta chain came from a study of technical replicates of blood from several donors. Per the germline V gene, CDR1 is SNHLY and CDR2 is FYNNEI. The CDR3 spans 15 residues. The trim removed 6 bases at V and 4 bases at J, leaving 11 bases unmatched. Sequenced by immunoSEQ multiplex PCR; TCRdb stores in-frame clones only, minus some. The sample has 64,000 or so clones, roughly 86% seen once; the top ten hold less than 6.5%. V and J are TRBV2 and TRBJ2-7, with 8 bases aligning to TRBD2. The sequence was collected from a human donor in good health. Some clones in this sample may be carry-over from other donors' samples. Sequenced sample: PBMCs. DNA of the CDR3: TGTGCCAGCAGCGGCGAGGGGACTAGGTGGTACGAGCAGTACTTC. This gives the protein CASSGEGTRWYEQYF.